What follows describes a single TCR beta chain. The same CDR3 also results from other DNA sequences found in this sample. This specimen comes from a study of shared clonotypes between healthy human individuals. Assay: immunoSEQ multiplex PCR; the TCRdb copy retains only in-frame clones and omits some. The sample gives about 2 million clones, roughly 95% of which show up once; 0.13% is in the top ten. The CDR3 totals 14 residues. Germline V CDR1 and CDR2: MRHNA, SNTAGT. V was cut by 3 bases and J by 6 bases, with 11 bases left in between. Sequences were obtained from naive CD4+ T cells sorted from blood. Subset in this sample: CD45RA+ positively selected. This TCR derives from a man younger than 35 in good health. The chain joins TRBV6-4 to TRBJ2-2, with D possibly being TRBD1 or TRBD2 (6 bases each). CDR3 coding DNA: TGTGCCAGCAGTGAACAGGGAGGCGCCGGGGAGCTGTTTTTT. Its translation is CASSEQGGAGELFF.